This T cell receptor (beta chain) comes out of a study of human T cells and chemical hapten exposure. Study-wide results and limits: Expanded TCRs clustered into significantly more large CDR3 similarity groups than controls, the analysis revealed. DPC sensitization left the count of TCRs above 1 in 1000 unchanged.

The CDR3 sequence is 14 residues long. V lost 6 bases, J lost 6 bases, and 17 bases lay in between. Germline V CDR1 and CDR2: MNHEY, SMNVEV (reference sequence). There are many counts of this clonotype. No antigen is known for it. Time point specified: pre-sensitization, week 0. Treatment meaning: therapeutic diphenylcyclopropenone sensitization with weekly scalp DPC. The donor pool consisted of alopecia patients aged 18 to 70 years, considered suitable for DPC. Unique molecular identifiers were linked by the library to individual cDNA molecules. TCRdb independently ran MiXCR on the RACE reads; one entry per CDR3 protein. This table has approximately 260,000 distinct CDR3 sequences, around 9.3% appearing once.

This sample comprised whole blood, obtained in connection with sensitization to the hapten diphenylcyclopropenone (DPC). V gene TRBV27 combines with J gene TRBJ1-1; the D is unclear. This receptor was identified in a woman between 35 and 50 years old with alopecia areata. Some clones in this sample may be carry-over from other donors' samples. CDR3 region: CASSRIGMGPEAFF. CDR3 coding DNA: TGTGCCAGCAGCCGAATCGGCATGGGTCCTGAAGCTTTCTTT.